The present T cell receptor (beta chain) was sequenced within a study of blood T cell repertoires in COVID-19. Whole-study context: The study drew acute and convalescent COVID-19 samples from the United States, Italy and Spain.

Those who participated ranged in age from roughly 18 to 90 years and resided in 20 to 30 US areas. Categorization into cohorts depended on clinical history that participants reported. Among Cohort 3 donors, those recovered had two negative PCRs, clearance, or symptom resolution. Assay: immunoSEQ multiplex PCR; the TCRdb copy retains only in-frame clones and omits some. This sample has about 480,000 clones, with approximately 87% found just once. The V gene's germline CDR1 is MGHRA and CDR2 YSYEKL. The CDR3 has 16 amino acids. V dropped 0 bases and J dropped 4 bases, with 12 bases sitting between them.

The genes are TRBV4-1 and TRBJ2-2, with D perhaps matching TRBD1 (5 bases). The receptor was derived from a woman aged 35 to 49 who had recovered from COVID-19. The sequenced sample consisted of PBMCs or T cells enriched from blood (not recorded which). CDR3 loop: CASSQDRRATTGELFF. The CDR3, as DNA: TGCGCCAGCAGCCAAGATCGCAGGGCTACCACCGGGGAGCTGTTTTTT.